These 19 T cell receptor beta chains were all obtained from the same sample, sequenced in a study of blood T cell repertoires in COVID-19. The table came from immunoSEQ multiplex PCR; TCRdb's copy has only in-frame clones and leaves some out. The table has some 130,000 clones, 81% seen once; the top ten hold 8% to 9.5%. Sequencing was done on a sample of peripheral blood. The receptors derive from a woman aged 55-75 years with active or convalescent COVID-19.

The J gene is TRBJ1-5, the V gene TRBV15; D gene unclear. Germline loops: CDR1 LNHNV, CDR2 YYDKDF (reference sequence). The ends were cut back, 0 bases at V and 5 bases at J, with 17 bases in the middle. The CDR3 spans 17 residues. CDR3: CATSRDRSTAGYQPQHF. CDR3 bases: TGTGCCACCAGCAGAGATCGTAGCACCGCTGGATATCAGCCCCAGCATTTT. The variable domain in full, with the rest retrieved from reference TRBV15 and TRBJ1-5, is DAMVIQNPRYQVTQFGKPVTLSCSQTLNHNVMYWYQQKSSQAPKLLFHYYDKDFNNEADTPDNFQSRRPNTSFCFLDIRSPGLGDTAMYLCATSRDRSTAGYQPQHFGDGTRLSIL.

This chain joins TRBV28 and TRBJ2-3; TRBD2 agrees at 15 bases. Trimming removed 5 bases from V and 0 bases from J; junction bases left unmatched: 9. Germline CDR1 and CDR2: MDHEN and SYDVKM. The CDR3 is 19 amino acids. The CDR3 DNA follows: TGTGCCAGCAGTCCCTGGACTAGCGGGGGGGCATCTAGCACAGATACGCAGTATTTT. It is translated as CASSPWTSGGASSTDTQYF. Using reference TRBV28 and TRBJ2-3 for the parts outside the CDR3, the full variable domain is DVKVTQSSRYLVKRTGEKVFLECVQDMDHENMFWYRQDPGLGLRLIYFSYDVKMKEKGDIPEGYSVSREKKERFSLILESASTNQTSMYLCASSPWTSGGASSTDTQYFGPGTRLTVL.

The chain recombines TRBV10-3 with TRBJ1-2; unclear D gene. V was cut by 2 bases and J by 8 bases, with 9 bases left in between. The CDR3 contains 12 residues. Germline CDR1 is ENHRY and CDR2 is SYGVKD. DNA of the CDR3: TGTGCCATCAGTGAGCCGATGGGCGGCTACACCTTC. Translating it yields CAISEPMGGYTF.

The chain links TRBV3-1 (or the pseudogene TRBV3-2) to TRBJ2-7; 14 bases are a match to TRBD2. CDR3 length: 16 residues. The germline V gene has CDR1 LGHDT and CDR2 YNNKEL (reference sequence). V dropped 4 bases and J dropped 3; count of bases not matched to a gene: 5. The CDR3, as DNA: TGTGCCAGCAGCCCAGGTGGACTAGCGGGGGGCTACGAGCAGTACTTC. This sequence encodes CASSPGGLAGGYEQYF.

CDR3 region: CASASGTGYSPLHF. The CDR3, as DNA: TGCGCCAGCGCGTCCGGGACAGGATATTCACCCCTCCACTTT. V is TRBV10-1 and J is TRBJ1-6; 8 nucleotides agree with TRBD1. The CDR3 consists of 14 residues. Germline CDR1 is WNHNN and CDR2 is SYGVQD (reference sequence). The junction had 8 bases not matched to a gene; V was cut back by 8 bases and J by 8 bases.

V and J are TRBV2 and TRBJ2-7; D remains ambiguous. V shed 2 bases and J shed 9 bases, with 8 bases lying between them. Germline assignment: CDR1 SNHLY and CDR2 FYNNEI. The CDR3 runs to 11 residues. CDR3 amino acids: CASSETTVQYV. In DNA, the CDR3 is TGTGCCAGCAGTGAAACGACTGTGCAGTACGTC.

With respect to this clone: A much larger clone differs by one base, so this may be a read error. The rearrangement joins TRBV12-3 or TRBV12-4 to TRBJ2-5; D remains ambiguous. This CDR3 is built from 13 residues. Trimming took off 3 bases at V and 3 bases at J, with 8 bases between the two ends. CDR3 residues: CASSFGGKETQYF. The CDR3, as DNA: TGTGCCAGCAGTTTTGGCGGTAAAGAGACCCAGTACTTC.

For this clone: The junction departs from the called germline gene at one end, perhaps through a read error. The chain links TRBV2 to TRBJ1-5; D ambiguous. Germline lookup yields CDR1 SNHLY and CDR2 FYNNEI. The length of the CDR3 is 13 residues. For the CDR3, the DNA is TGTGCCAGCAGTGAAAACTTACAGCAGCCCCGGCATTTT. It yields the protein CASSENLQQPRHF. Complete variable domain (other parts from reference TRBV2 and TRBJ1-5): EPEVTQTPSHQVTQMGQEVILRCVPISNHLYFYWYRQILGQKVEFLVSFYNNEISEKSEIFDDQFSVERPDGSNFTLKIRSTKLEDSAMYFCASSENLQQPRHFGDGTRLSIL.

This rearrangement joins TRBV3-1 (or the pseudogene TRBV3-2) to TRBJ1-5; 7 nucleotides agree with TRBD1. CDR3 size: 15 residues. With V trimmed by 3 bases and J by 10 bases, 12 bases remained unmatched. Germline CDR1 is LGHDT and CDR2 is YNNKEL (reference sequence). The CDR3 DNA is TGTGCCAGCAGCCAGGGCGAGGACAGGACCCGACCCCAGCATTTT. Protein sequence: CASSQGEDRTRPQHF.

The chain employs TRBV10-3 and TRBJ1-1, with D unclear. Trimming took 7 bases from V and 0 from J, leaving 6 bases between them. Germline V gene sequence: CDR1 ENHRY, CDR2 SYGVKD. The CDR3 is 12 amino acids. Here the CDR3 reads CAINTVNTEAFF. Here the CDR3 DNA reads TGTGCCATCAATACAGTGAACACTGAAGCTTTCTTT.

The chain couples TRBV28 to TRBJ2-7; 7 bases are a match to TRBD1. Germline-derived CDR1 and CDR2 are MDHEN and SYDVKM. V was pared by 3 bases and J by 3 bases, with 2 bases of the junction left unmatched. This CDR3 is 13 amino acids long. CDR3 coding DNA: TGTGCCAGCAGTTTTCGACAGGGCTACGAGCAGTACGTC. As protein: CASSFRQGYEQYV.

This clone was seen more than once but under ten times. V gene TRBV10-1 combines with J gene TRBJ1-1, with TRBD1 matching over 10 bases. Losses at the gene ends were 8 bases for V and 5 bases for J; bases not matched to a gene: 11. Germline values: CDR1 WNHNN, CDR2 SYGVQD (reference sequence). The length of the CDR3 is 15 residues. This chain's CDR3 is CASRGQGVGGTEAFF. The CDR3 bases are TGCGCCAGCCGCGGACAGGGGGTAGGAGGGACTGAAGCTTTCTTT.

This sequence joins TRBV6-2 or TRBV6-3 and TRBJ2-1; 7 nucleotides match TRBD1. The germline V gene has CDR1 MNHEY and CDR2 SVGEGT. The CDR3 has 13 residues. V lost 4 bases and J lost 9; bases outside the gene matches: 6. The DNA of the CDR3 is TGTGCCAGCAGTTCGACAGGGCTGGGTGAGCAGTTCTTC. Translation gives CASSSTGLGEQFF.

The gene calls are TRBV2 and TRBJ1-5; possible D gene TRBD1, 6 bases. The CDR3 runs 15 residues. With 4 bases removed from V and 2 bases from J, the gap between germline ends came to 12 bases. Germline V gene sequence: CDR1 SNHLY, CDR2 FYNNEI. CDR3 residues: CASSVEGVGNQPQHF. The CDR3 nucleotides are TGTGCCAGCAGTGTAGAGGGGGTAGGCAATCAGCCCCAGCATTTT.

The J gene is TRBJ2-3, the V gene TRBV28, with 9 positions matching TRBD2. Trimming took 8 bases from V and 1 from J; bases not matched to a gene: 7. The germline gives CDR1 MDHEN, CDR2 SYDVKM. CDR3 length equals 15 residues. The CDR3, as DNA: TGTGCCAGCGAGAAGTTAGCGGGGGGCACAGATACGCAGTATTTT. This codes for CASEKLAGGTDTQYF.

The chain carries TRBV19 and TRBJ2-3, with TRBD2 identical over 13 bases. This CDR3 is built from 16 residues. Germline CDR1 and CDR2: LNHDA and SQIVND (reference sequence). The V segment lost 5 bases and the J segment 9 bases; nucleotides outside the gene matches: 11. The CDR3 DNA sequence: TGTGCCAGTAGTCTGGGACTAGCGGGGCCAGTGGACACGCAGTATTTT. It translates to CASSLGLAGPVDTQYF.

V usage is TRBV9 and J usage is TRBJ2-1; D remains ambiguous. There are 14 residues in the CDR3. Trimming removed 7 bases from V and 7 bases from J, with 18 bases in between. Germline-derived CDR1 and CDR2 are SGDLS and YYNGEE. The CDR3 DNA is TGTGCCAGCTGGTCGCCCATTGGCTGGAATGAGCAGTTCTTC. As protein: CASWSPIGWNEQFF.

The chain combines TRBV13 with TRBJ2-3; 10 bases align to TRBD2. The CDR3 has 16 amino acids. Germline loops: CDR1 PRHDT, CDR2 FYEKMQ (reference sequence). After removal of 1 base from V and 5 bases from J, the junction contained 6 bases not matched to a gene. The CDR3 nucleotides are TGTGCCAGCAGCTTAGAGCGGGGGGGATACAGAGATACGCAGTATTTT. It translates to CASSLERGGYRDTQYF. Filled out from reference TRBV13 and TRBJ2-3, the complete variable domain reads AAGVIQSPRHLIKEKRETATLKCYPIPRHDTVYWYQQGPGQDPQFLISFYEKMQSDKGSIPDRFSAQQFSDYHSELNMSSLELGDSALYFCASSLERGGYRDTQYFGPGTRLTVL.

This sequence joins TRBV29-1 and TRBJ2-1; 9 bases fit TRBD2. V was clipped by 6 bases and J by 1 base; unmatched bases: 4. The CDR3 loop spans 14 amino acids. Per germline, CDR1 SQVTM and CDR2 ANQGSEA. The CDR3 spells CSVTTSGSYNEQFF. In DNA form, the CDR3 reads TGCAGCGTAACGACTAGCGGATCCTACAATGAGCAGTTCTTC.